In this sample, the clone carrying this T cell receptor (beta chain) turned up once. The antigen is undetermined. RNA amounts of roughly 0.45 to 1 ug underwent reverse transcription with random hexamers. Across 54 Vbeta and 13 Jbeta, TCR beta CDR3 was amplified with immunoSEQ multiplex PCR. MiXCR, applied by TCRdb to the immunoSEQ multiplex PCR reads, yields one record per CDR3 protein. Here the sample spans roughly 170,000 distinct CDR3 sequences, approximately 95% being singletons. The V end lost 3 bases, the J end lost 4 bases, and 14 bases lay between the germline ends. There are 15 residues in the CDR3. Per germline, CDR1 SEHNR and CDR2 FQNEAQ (reference sequence). The data were taken from a study of CD8 T cells in Susac syndrome. The multiple sclerosis controls comprised treatment-naive patients whose relapsing-remitting disease was stable or active. Findings and caveats of the study: The study's TCR sequencing and HLA analysis drew on a certain number of individuals. That number was acknowledged as relatively small.

The rearrangement joins TRBV7-9 to TRBJ2-3, with D tentatively TRBD1 or TRBD2 (6 bases each). The receptor's source is a human donor with multiple sclerosis. Material: CD4+ T cells from PBMCs. The CDR3 coding sequence is TGTGCCAGCAGCTTCTCTGAGGGGGGTCCAGATACGCAGTATTTT. It specifies CASSFSEGGPDTQYF.